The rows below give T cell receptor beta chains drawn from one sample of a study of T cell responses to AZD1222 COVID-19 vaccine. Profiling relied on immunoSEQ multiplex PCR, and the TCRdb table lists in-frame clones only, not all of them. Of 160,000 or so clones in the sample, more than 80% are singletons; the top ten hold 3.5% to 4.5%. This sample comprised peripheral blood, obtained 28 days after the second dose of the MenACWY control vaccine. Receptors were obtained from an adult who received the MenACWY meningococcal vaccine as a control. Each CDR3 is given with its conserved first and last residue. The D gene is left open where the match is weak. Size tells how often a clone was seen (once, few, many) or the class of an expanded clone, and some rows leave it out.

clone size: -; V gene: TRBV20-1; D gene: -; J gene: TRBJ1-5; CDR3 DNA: TGCAGTGCTAGTAGCCAGCCCCAGCATTTT; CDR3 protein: CSASSQPQHF
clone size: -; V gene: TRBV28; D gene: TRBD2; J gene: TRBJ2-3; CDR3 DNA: TGTGCCAGCAGTTTTCCCCTAGCGGGAGGGCCGTTAAGGTCTCAGTATTTT; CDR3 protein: CASSFPLAGGPLRSQYF
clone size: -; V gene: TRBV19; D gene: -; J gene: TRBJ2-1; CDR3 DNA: TGTGCCAGTAGTCCCAGCACCGACAGTTCCAATGAGCAGTTCTTC; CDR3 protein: CASSPSTDSSNEQFF
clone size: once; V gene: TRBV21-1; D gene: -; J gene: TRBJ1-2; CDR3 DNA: TGTGCCAGCAGCAAAGGACGAAGGGTCACCAAGAGGGGTTATGGCTACACCTTC; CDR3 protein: CASSKGRRVTKRGYGYTF
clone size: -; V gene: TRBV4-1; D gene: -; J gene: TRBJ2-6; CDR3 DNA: TGCGCCAGCAGCCCTCTAGATCAGGGCACTGGGGCCAACGTCCTGACTTTC; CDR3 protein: CASSPLDQGTGANVLTF
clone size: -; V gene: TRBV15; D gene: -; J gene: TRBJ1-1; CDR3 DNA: TGTGCCACCAGCAGAGATAGGATGAACACTGAAGCTTTCTTT; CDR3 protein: CATSRDRMNTEAFF
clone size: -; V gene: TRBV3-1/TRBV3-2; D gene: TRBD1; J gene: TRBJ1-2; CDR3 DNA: TGTGCCAGCAGCCAAGATCAATTTATGGGGACAGCTTTTAACTATGGCTACACCTTC; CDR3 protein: CASSQDQFMGTAFNYGYTF
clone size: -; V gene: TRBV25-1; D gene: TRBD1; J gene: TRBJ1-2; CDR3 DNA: TGTGCCAGCAGGATAACAGGGGGTCCTGGCTACACCTTC; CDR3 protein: CASRITGGPGYTF
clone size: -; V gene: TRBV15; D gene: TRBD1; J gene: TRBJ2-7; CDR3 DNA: TGTGCCACCAGCAGAGAAAACAGGGGGCAAGGTGAGCAGTACTTC; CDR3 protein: CATSRENRGQGEQYF
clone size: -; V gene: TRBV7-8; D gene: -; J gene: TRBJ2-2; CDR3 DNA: TGTGCCAGCAGCTTCGGACAGTACACCGGGGAGCTGTTTTTT; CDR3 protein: CASSFGQYTGELFF
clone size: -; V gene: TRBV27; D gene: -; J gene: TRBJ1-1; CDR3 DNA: TGTGCCAGCAGTTTTACAGGGTACACTGAAGCTTTCTTT; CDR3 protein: CASSFTGYTEAFF
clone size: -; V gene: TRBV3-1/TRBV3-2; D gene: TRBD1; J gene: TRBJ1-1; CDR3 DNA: TGTGCCAGCAGCCCGCAGGGGGCCGACACTGAAGCTTTCTTT; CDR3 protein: CASSPQGADTEAFF
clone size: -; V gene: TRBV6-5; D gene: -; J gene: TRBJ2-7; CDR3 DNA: TGTGCCAGCAGTCCTGCCTACGAGCAGTACTTC; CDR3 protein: CASSPAYEQYF
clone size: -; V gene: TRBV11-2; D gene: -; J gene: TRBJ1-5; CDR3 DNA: TGTGCCAGCAGCTTAGAGGAAGATCAGCCCCAGCATTTT; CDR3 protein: CASSLEEDQPQHF
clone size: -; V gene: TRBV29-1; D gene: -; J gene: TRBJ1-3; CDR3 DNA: TGCAGCGTCAGCCTAGCTTACTCTGGAAACACCATATATTTT; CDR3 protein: CSVSLAYSGNTIYF
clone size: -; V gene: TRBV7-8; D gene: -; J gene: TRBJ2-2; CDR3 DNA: TGTGCCAGCACCCGAACGAACACCGGGGAGCTGTTTTTT; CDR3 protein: CASTRTNTGELFF
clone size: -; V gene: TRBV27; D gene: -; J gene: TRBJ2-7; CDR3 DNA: TGTGCCAGCTCCCGCACGGGGGCCTCCTACGAGCAGTACTTC; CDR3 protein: CASSRTGASYEQYF
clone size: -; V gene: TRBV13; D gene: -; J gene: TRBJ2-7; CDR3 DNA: TGTGCCAGCAGCTTAGGATTCAGCCCCTACGAGCAGTACTTC; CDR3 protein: CASSLGFSPYEQYF
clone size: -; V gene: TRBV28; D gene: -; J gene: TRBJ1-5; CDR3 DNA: TGTGCCAGCAGTCAGCCACTGACGCAGGGGAATCAGCCCCAGCATTTT; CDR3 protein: CASSQPLTQGNQPQHF
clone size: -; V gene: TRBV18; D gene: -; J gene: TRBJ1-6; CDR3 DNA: TGTGCCAGCTCATTGGCGGGAGAATTTTATAATTCACCCCTCCACTTT; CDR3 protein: CASSLAGEFYNSPLHF
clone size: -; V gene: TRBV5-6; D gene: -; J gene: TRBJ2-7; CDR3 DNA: TGTGCCAGCAGCCCCACCTTGGGGTGGAACTCCTACGAGCAGTACTTC; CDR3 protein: CASSPTLGWNSYEQYF
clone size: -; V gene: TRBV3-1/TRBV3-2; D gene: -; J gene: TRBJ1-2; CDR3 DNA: TGTGCCAGCAGTGGGAACTATGGCTACACCTTC; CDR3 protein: CASSGNYGYTF
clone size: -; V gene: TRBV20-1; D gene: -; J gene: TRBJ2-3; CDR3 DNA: TGCAGTGCTAGTCTTTTGGAGGGCGGCACAGATACGCAGTATTTT; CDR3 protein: CSASLLEGGTDTQYF